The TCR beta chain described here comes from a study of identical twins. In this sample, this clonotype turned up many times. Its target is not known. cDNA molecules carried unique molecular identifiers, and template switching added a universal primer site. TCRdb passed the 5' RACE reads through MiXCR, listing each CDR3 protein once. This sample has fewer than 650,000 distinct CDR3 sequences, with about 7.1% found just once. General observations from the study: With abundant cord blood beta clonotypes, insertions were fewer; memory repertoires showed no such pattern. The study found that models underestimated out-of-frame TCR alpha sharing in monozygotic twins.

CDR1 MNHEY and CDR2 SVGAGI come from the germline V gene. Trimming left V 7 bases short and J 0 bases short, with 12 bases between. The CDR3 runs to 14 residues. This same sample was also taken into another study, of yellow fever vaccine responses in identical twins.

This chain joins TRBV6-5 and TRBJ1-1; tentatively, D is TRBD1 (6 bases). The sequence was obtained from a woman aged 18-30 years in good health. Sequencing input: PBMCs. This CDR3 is CASILRGLNTEAFF. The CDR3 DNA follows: TGTGCCAGCATTTTAAGGGGGTTGAACACTGAAGCTTTCTTT.